This T cell receptor beta chain stems from a study of CD8+CD57+ T cells in acquired aplastic anemia. Across the study: The sorted CD4+ and CD8+ cells yielded an average around 3 ug of DNA. Study-wide findings and caveats: Comparison of patients with controls identified approximately 28 shared CD8+ CDR3 sequences. Patients and controls had CD8+ Simpson's diversity values that were not significantly distinct.

The CDR3 runs 15 residues. Germline lookup yields CDR1 SNHLY and CDR2 FYNNEI. V was clipped by 1 base and J by 0 bases, with 7 bases between them. The table lists this clonotype with many counts. Its antigen is not known. Genomic DNA acted as the template from which TCR beta VDJ combination and CDR3 sequence profiling were carried out. TCRdb itself ran the reads through MiXCR, one entry per CDR3 protein. Of 300,000 or so distinct CDR3 sequences in the sample, roughly 53% are singletons; the top ten hold around 1.3%. For sequencing, patients were chosen who had shown expansion of CD8+CD57+ cells by flow cytometry. Therapy had not been given to patients before blood sampling.

The sample comprised sorted CD4+, CD8+, or CD8+CD57+ T cells (not recorded which) from PBMCs. This TCR came from a human donor with aplastic anemia. J is TRBJ1-3 and V is TRBV2; D not certain. The CDR3 nucleotides are TGTGCCAGCAGTGAAGTAACATTCTCTGGAAACACCATATATTTT. Translating it yields CASSEVTFSGNTIYF.